This T cell receptor beta chain emerged from a study of blood T cell repertoires in COVID-19. Across the whole study: From T cells, B-cell-depleted T cells, or PBMCs came the material, which was cDNA or gDNA.

Only in-frame clones appear in the TCRdb table, and some are missing; sequencing was by immunoSEQ multiplex PCR. Here the sample spans under 200,000 clones, 70% to 90% being singletons. In its sample, this clone was seen once. Across about two dozen US areas, participants ranged in age from about 18 to 90 years. Participants had their cohort set by participant-reported clinical history. Donors in Cohort 3 who had recovered were those with two negative PCRs, healthcare professional clearance, or resolution of their symptoms. The CDR3 has 15 residues. V was clipped by 0 bases and J by 5 bases, with 13 bases between them. Germline V gives CDR1 SGHRS, CDR2 YFSETQ.

Sequencing was carried out using PBMCs or T cells enriched from blood (not recorded which). This chain uses TRBV5-1 with TRBJ2-3, with D perhaps TRBD2 (7 bases). This TCR was recovered from a woman in her late teens or twenties who had recovered from COVID-19. CDR3 nucleotides: TGCGCCAGCAGCTTGGCTGGGGGGGCAGGAGATACGCAGTATTTT. Residues: CASSLAGGAGDTQYF.